The 30 T cell receptor beta chains in this list originate from one sample, sequenced in a study of CD8+CD57+ T cells in acquired aplastic anemia. Genomic DNA templated the TCR beta VDJ and CDR3 profiling. TCRdb redid the calling of the reads with MiXCR, one entry per CDR3 protein. The sample lists 130,000 or so distinct CDR3 sequences, approximately 36% occurring once. Patients sequenced had flow cytometry evidence of CD8+CD57+ cell expansion. Sequences were obtained from sorted CD4+, CD8+, or CD8+CD57+ T cells (not recorded which) from PBMCs. The receptors were gathered from a human donor with aplastic anemia.

This clonotype was picked up a small number of times. The chain employs TRBV5-1 and TRBJ1-4; TRBD1 matches at 7 bases. The CDR3 runs 15 residues. CDR1 is SGHRS, CDR2 YFSETQ, per germline. The J segment lost 5 bases and the V segment lost 1 base, leaving 5 bases of the junction unmatched. DNA of the CDR3: TGCGCCAGCAGCTTGCATGCACAGGGGAATGAAAAACTGTTTTTT. Translating gives CASSLHAQGNEKLFF. The full variable domain, its missing parts supplied by reference TRBV5-1 and TRBJ1-4, is KAGVTQTPRYLIKTRGQQVTLSCSPISGHRSVSWYQQTPGQGLQFLFEYFSETQRNKGNFPGRFSGRQFSNSRSEMNVSTLELGDSALYLCASSLHAQGNEKLFFGSGTQLSVL.

This rearrangement joins TRBV9 to TRBJ1-1; TRBD1 is a possible D gene (5 bases). CDR1 is SGDLS, CDR2 YYNGEE, per germline. V was cut by 0 bases and J by 8 bases, with 11 bases left in between. This CDR3 is 13 amino acids long. In nucleotides, the CDR3 is TGTGCCAGCAGCGTAGGGGGCGCAGAGGAAGCTTTCTTT. It codes for CASSVGGAEEAFF.

This rearrangement joins TRBV2 to TRBJ2-2; D gene unclear. This CDR3 is 15 amino acids long. The germline V and J ends were trimmed by 6 bases and 0 bases, with 11 bases remaining between them. In germline, CDR1 is SNHLY, CDR2 FYNNEI. In DNA, the CDR3 is TGTGCCAGCAGAAGAGAGCACACGAACACCGGGGAGCTGTTTTTT. This codes for CASRREHTNTGELFF.

Many counts were recorded for this clonotype. The chain employs TRBV4-1 and TRBJ2-5; D is possibly TRBD2 (5 bases). V dropped 1 base and J dropped 2 bases, with 8 bases sitting between them. CDR3 length equals 14 residues. Per the germline V gene, CDR1 is MGHRA and CDR2 is YSYEKL. The DNA of the CDR3 is TGCGCCAGCAGCCAAGTACCGGGGCAAGAGACCCAGTACTTC. Its translation is CASSQVPGQETQYF.

This clonotype was picked up many times. The rearrangement uses TRBV10-3 and TRBJ1-2, with D hard to call. This CDR3 spans 12 amino acids. The germline V gene encodes CDR1 ENHRY and CDR2 SYGVKD. Trimming stripped 10 bases from V and 8 bases from J, with 17 bases between. CDR3 loop: CATALEGEGYTF. The CDR3 nucleotides are TGTGCCACCGCCCTGGAGGGCGAGGGCTACACCTTC.

This clonotype occurred many times. V gene TRBV6-1 combines with J gene TRBJ1-4; D remains ambiguous. The CDR3 sequence is 12 residues long. The germline V gene encodes CDR1 MNHNS and CDR2 SASEGT. V was trimmed by 7 bases and J by 13 bases, leaving 16 bases between them. As DNA, the CDR3 is TGTGCCAGCATCAATGCGGGTAGTCCACTGTTTTTT. It yields the protein CASINAGSPLFF.

This clonotype was recorded many times. This chain links TRBV14 with TRBJ1-2; D might be TRBD1 (5 bases). V was trimmed by 2 bases and J by 3 bases, leaving 13 bases between them. The CDR3 is made up of 15 amino acids. Looked up from germline, CDR1 is SGHDN and CDR2 is FVKESK. In DNA, the CDR3 is TGTGCCAGCAGCCAATCGGGGCAGGGACACTATGGCTACACCTTC. Protein: CASSQSGQGHYGYTF.

This clonotype was recorded at least ten times. CDR3 residues: CASSLRRGGRRDYGYTF. CDR3 coding DNA: TGTGCCAGCAGCCTCCGGAGGGGGGGGCGCCGCGACTATGGCTACACCTTC. The V call is TRBV4-2, the J call TRBJ1-2; a weak D match, TRBD1 (6 bases). From germline, CDR1 is LGHNA and CDR2 YNFKEQ. This CDR3 spans 17 amino acids. V lost 4 bases and J lost 3, with 21 bases in between.

The V gene is TRBV25-1, the J gene TRBJ1-1, with D perhaps TRBD1 (6 bases). CDR1 is MGHDK, CDR2 SYGVNS, per germline. Deletions cut 5 bases from V and 3 bases from J, with 19 bases between. CDR3 length: 16 amino acids. CDR3 coding DNA: TGTGCCAGCAGTCCCCAAGGGGGGGGGGAGGACACTGAAGCTTTCTTT. Translated, it gives CASSPQGGGEDTEAFF.

A single count supports this clonotype. A much larger clone is a single base away; this may be a read error. The chain couples TRBV6-1 to TRBJ2-5, with 10 bases that match TRBD1. Germline V CDR1 and CDR2: MNHNS, SASEGT. The CDR3 sequence is 14 residues long. Losses at the gene ends were 8 bases for V and 4 bases for J; bases not matched to a gene: 7. The CDR3 here is CASGRDRGRETQYF. The DNA for the CDR3 is TGTGCCAGCGGAAGGGACAGGGGCCGAGAGACCCAGTACTTC.

The chain has TRBV6-1 and TRBJ2-2, with TRBD2 identical over 8 bases. Trimming at V came to 8 bases and at J to 2 bases, leaving 10 bases not matched to a gene. The CDR3 covers 16 residues. Per the germline V gene, CDR1 is MNHNS and CDR2 is SASEGT. CDR3: CASGGSGDSNTGELFF. In nucleotides, the CDR3 is TGTGCCAGCGGGGGTAGCGGGGACTCAAACACCGGGGAGCTGTTTTTT.

This clonotype was counted only a few times. This clone may be a read error of a much larger clone one base away. The genes are TRBV4-3 and TRBJ2-7, with 9 bases identical to TRBD1. This CDR3 spans 13 amino acids. V gave up 4 bases and J gave up 4 bases; unmatched junction bases: 2. Germline V gene lookup returns CDR1 LGHNA and CDR2 YSLEER. The CDR3 sequence is CASSRGQGYEQYV. The CDR3 nucleotides read TGCGCCAGCAGCCGGGGACAGGGTTACGAGCAGTACGTC.

The CDR3 loop is CASSQASASGANVLTF. CDR3 nucleotides: TGTGCCAGCAGCCAAGCTTCAGCCTCTGGGGCCAACGTCCTGACTTTC. This sequence joins TRBV4-2 and TRBJ2-6; the D is unclear. V dropped 1 base and J dropped 0 bases, with 7 bases sitting between them. Germline V lookup: CDR1 LGHNA, CDR2 YNFKEQ. This CDR3 is built from 16 residues.

About this clonotype: The junction shows a germline mismatch at one end, possibly a read error. The gene calls are TRBV5-4 and TRBJ1-1; 9 nucleotides align to TRBD1. The V gene's germline CDR1 is SGHNT and CDR2 YYREEE (reference sequence). This CDR3 is 16 amino acids long. CDR3 amino acids: CAGRFTGGAENTEAFF. CDR3 nucleotides: TGTGCCGGCAGATTTACAGGGGGCGCCGAGAACACTGAAGCTTTCTTT. Full variable domain (rest looked up from reference TRBV5-4 and TRBJ1-1): ETGVTQSPTHLIKTRGQQVTLRCSSQSGHNTVSWYQQALGQGPQFIFQYYREEENGRGNFPPRFSGLQFPNYSSELNVNALELDDSALYLCAGRFTGGAENTEAFFGQGTRLTVV.

The gene calls are TRBV7-2 and TRBJ2-1; D not resolved. The V end was cut by 1 base, the J end by 2 bases, with 3 bases between. CDR3 length: 13 residues. Germline V gene data show CDR1 as SGHTA and CDR2 as FQGNSA. In DNA, the CDR3 is TGTGCCAGCAGCTTAGATACCTACAATGAGCAGTTCTTC. The encoded protein is CASSLDTYNEQFF.

This clonotype was observed many times. This chain uses TRBV7-2 with TRBJ2-1; D not resolved. CDR1 SGHTA and CDR2 FQGNSA come from the germline V gene. The germline V and J ends were trimmed by 2 bases and 7 bases, with 6 bases remaining between them. CDR3 size: 12 residues. The CDR3 coding sequence is TGTGCCAGCAGCTTATACGGGAATGAGCAGTTCTTC. Its protein is CASSLYGNEQFF. The variable domain in full, with the rest retrieved from reference TRBV7-2 and TRBJ2-1, is GAGVSQSPSNKVTEKGKDVELRCDPISGHTALYWYRQSLGQGLEFLIYFQGNSAPDKSGLPSDRFSAERTGGSVSTLTIQRTQQEDSAVYLCASSLYGNEQFFGPGTRLTVL.

V gene TRBV19 combines with J gene TRBJ2-1, with D unclear. Deletions cut 4 bases from V and 3 bases from J, with 7 bases between. Germline assignment: CDR1 LNHDA and CDR2 SQIVND (reference sequence). This CDR3 has 13 amino acids. The CDR3 is CASSTAIYNEQFF. In DNA form, the CDR3 reads TGTGCCAGTAGTACGGCCATCTACAATGAGCAGTTCTTC.

V usage is TRBV2 and J usage is TRBJ2-3, with 9 nucleotides matching TRBD2. CDR1 is SNHLY and CDR2 is FYNNEI in the germline V gene. Trimming took 4 bases from V and 8 from J; bases not matched to a gene: 7. The CDR3 consists of 14 residues. CDR3 DNA: TGTGCCAGCAGTGGGGCGGGGGGGGGGTCTACGCAGTATTTT. Encoded protein: CASSGAGGGSTQYF.

This clonotype was counted ten times or more. The chain has TRBV20-1 and TRBJ1-4; D uncertain. This CDR3 is built from 13 residues. Trimming stripped 2 bases from V and 8 bases from J, with 12 bases between. CDR1 and CDR2 from the germline V gene are DFQATT and SNEGSKA (reference sequence). The CDR3 is CSARPSQGEKLFF. As DNA, the CDR3 is TGCAGTGCTAGACCCTCTCAAGGAGAAAAACTGTTTTTT.

In this sample, this clonotype turned up many times. The rearrangement uses TRBV5-1 and TRBJ1-4, with 7 bases that match TRBD1. From germline, CDR1 is SGHRS and CDR2 YFSETQ. The V and J ends lost 4 bases and 7 bases, in that order; junction bases with no gene match: 10. There are 15 residues in the CDR3. The CDR3 here is CASSTGTVFAEKLFF. The CDR3 nucleotides read TGCGCCAGCAGCACCGGGACAGTTTTCGCTGAAAAACTGTTTTTT.

This clonotype was found many times. V and J are TRBV7-8 and TRBJ1-1; D unclear. V was clipped by 1 base and J by 5 bases, with 8 bases between them. Germline lookup yields CDR1 SGHVS and CDR2 FQNEAQ. CDR3 size: 13 residues. CDR3 region: CASSLVTGTEAFF. CDR3 sequence (DNA): TGTGCCAGCAGCTTAGTGACGGGGACTGAAGCTTTCTTT.

The J gene is TRBJ1-6, the V gene TRBV7-3; TRBD1 is a possible D gene (5 bases). Trimming removed 4 bases from V and 8 bases from J, with 15 bases in between. Germline CDR1 reads SGHTA; CDR2 reads FQGTGA. The CDR3 sequence is 15 residues long. The CDR3 is CASSYNQRGDSPLHF. The CDR3 DNA reads as TGTGCCAGCAGCTACAACCAACGGGGGGATTCACCCCTCCACTTT.

The sample holds a few counts of this clonotype. This sequence joins TRBV7-8 and TRBJ2-7; the D gene is possibly TRBD1 (5 bases). The ends were cut back, 4 bases at V and 2 bases at J, with 12 bases in the middle. Germline V gene lookup returns CDR1 SGHVS and CDR2 FQNEAQ. The CDR3 is made up of 14 amino acids. The CDR3 loop reads CASSSRTGTYEQYV. CDR3 DNA sequence: TGTGCCAGCAGCTCCCGAACAGGAACCTACGAGCAGTACGTC.

This clonotype was seen repeatedly, ten times or more. J is TRBJ2-3 and V is TRBV2; D uncertain. Trimming shortened V by 5 bases and J by 4 bases, and 7 bases separated the two germline ends. Germline CDR1 is SNHLY and CDR2 is FYNNEI. This CDR3 is 12 amino acids long. CDR3 nucleotides: TGTGCCAGCAGTCTAGAAGCAGATACGCAGTATTTT. Translation gives CASSLEADTQYF.

Many counts were recorded for this clonotype. The rearrangement uses TRBV7-2 and TRBJ2-1; 11 bases fit TRBD2. The ends lost 1 base at V and 2 bases at J; junction bases unmatched: 7. The CDR3 runs 18 residues. Germline CDR1 SGHTA, CDR2 FQGNSA. This chain's CDR3 is CASSLVGSGGAAYNEQFF. The CDR3, as DNA: TGTGCCAGCAGCTTAGTGGGTAGCGGGGGGGCGGCCTACAATGAGCAGTTCTTC.

This clonotype has at least ten counts. The chain uses TRBV7-2 and TRBJ2-1; D may be TRBD1 or TRBD2 (5 bases each). Trimming left V 6 bases short and J 6 bases short, with 15 bases between. The CDR3 runs to 14 residues. Per the germline V gene, CDR1 is SGHTA and CDR2 is FQGNSA. CDR3 bases: TGTGCCAGCAGTTATACGCCGGGGCCCAATGAGCAGTTCTTC. Encoded protein: CASSYTPGPNEQFF.

V gene TRBV2 combines with J gene TRBJ2-7; D is possibly TRBD2 (5 bases). The germline V gene encodes CDR1 SNHLY and CDR2 FYNNEI. The CDR3 is 13 residues long. V gave up 3 bases and J gave up 2 bases, with 8 bases separating them. Here the CDR3 reads CASSEGEAYEQYF. Here the CDR3 DNA reads TGTGCCAGCAGTGAGGGAGAAGCCTACGAGCAGTACTTC. The whole variable domain, filled in from reference TRBV2 and TRBJ2-7, reads EPEVTQTPSHQVTQMGQEVILRCVPISNHLYFYWYRQILGQKVEFLVSFYNNEISEKSEIFDDQFSVERPDGSNFTLKIRSTKLEDSAMYFCASSEGEAYEQYFGPGTRLTVT.

This chain joins TRBV29-1 and TRBJ2-7, with TRBD2 as a possible D gene (5 bases). Germline V gives CDR1 SQVTM, CDR2 ANQGSEA. This CDR3 is built from 11 residues. Trimming took 4 bases from V and 2 from J, leaving 6 bases between them. The CDR3 reads CSVAGTYEQYV. In DNA form, the CDR3 reads TGCAGCGTTGCCGGGACCTACGAGCAGTACGTC.

This clonotype has ten or more counts. The chain carries TRBV6-1 and TRBJ1-6; 7 bases match TRBD1. Germline V gene sequence: CDR1 MNHNS, CDR2 SASEGT. V shed 6 bases, J shed 9 bases, and the junction held 5 bases outside the gene matches. The CDR3 consists of 13 residues. Here the CDR3 DNA reads TGTGCCAGCAGAGACAGGGAAGGTTCACCCCTCCACTTT. This translates into CASRDREGSPLHF.

The J gene is TRBJ1-3, the V gene TRBV10-3; D gene ambiguous. CDR1 is ENHRY, CDR2 SYGVKD, per germline. The CDR3 spans 13 residues. The V gene lost 10 bases and the J gene lost 0 bases, with 10 bases spanning the gap. The CDR3 DNA reads TGTGCCACCACGGACGGCTCTGGAAACACCATATATTTT. It is translated as CATTDGSGNTIYF.